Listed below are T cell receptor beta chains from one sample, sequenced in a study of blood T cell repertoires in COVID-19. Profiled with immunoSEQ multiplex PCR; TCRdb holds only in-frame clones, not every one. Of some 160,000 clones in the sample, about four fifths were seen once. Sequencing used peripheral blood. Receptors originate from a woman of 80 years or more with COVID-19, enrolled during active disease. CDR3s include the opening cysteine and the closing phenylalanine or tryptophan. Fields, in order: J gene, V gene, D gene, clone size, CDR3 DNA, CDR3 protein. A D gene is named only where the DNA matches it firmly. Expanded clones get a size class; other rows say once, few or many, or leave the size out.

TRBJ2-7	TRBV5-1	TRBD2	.	TGCGCCATATCGAATAGCGGGAGGGAGCACTACGAGCAGTACTTC	CAISNSGREHYEQYF
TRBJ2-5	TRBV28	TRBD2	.	TGTGCCAGCAGTCTATTTAGCGGGATTATGCAAGAGACCCAGTACTTC	CASSLFSGIMQETQYF
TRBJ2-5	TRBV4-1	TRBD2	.	TGCGCCAGCAGCCAAGAGAGGACGACTAGCGGGTTCCAAGGGGGGCAGTACTTC	CASSQERTTSGFQGGQYF
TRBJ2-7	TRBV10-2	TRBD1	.	TGCGCCAGCAGTGACGCGGGACAGGGGACCTACGAGCAGTACTTC	CASSDAGQGTYEQYF
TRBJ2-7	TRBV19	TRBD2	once	TGTGCCAGCTCCTTGGGACTATACTACGAGCAGTACTTC	CASSLGLYYEQYF
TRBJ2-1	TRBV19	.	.	TGTGCCAGTAGTATTAGCTGGAGCTCCTACAATGAGCAGTTCTTC	CASSISWSSYNEQFF
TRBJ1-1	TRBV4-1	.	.	TGCGCCAGCAGACGGGGGGCCCACACTGAAGCTTTCTTT	CASRRGAHTEAFF
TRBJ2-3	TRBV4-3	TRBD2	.	TGCGCCAGCAGCCTTAGCGGGGCGGATACGCAGTATTTT	CASSLSGADTQYF
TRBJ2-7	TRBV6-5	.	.	TGTGCCAGCAGTCCTAGAGGGACCTACGAGCAGTACTTC	CASSPRGTYEQYF
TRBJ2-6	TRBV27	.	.	TGTGCCAGCAGTTTATCGAGCGTACCTGGGGCCAACGTCCTGACTTTC	CASSLSSVPGANVLTF
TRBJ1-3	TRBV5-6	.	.	TGTGCCAGCAGCGGGAGGGAGGGACTCTCTGGAAACACCATATATTTT	CASSGREGLSGNTIYF
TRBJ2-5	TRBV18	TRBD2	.	TGTGCCAGCTCACCAGGAGCGGGAGGGCAAGAGACCCAGTACTTC	CASSPGAGGQETQYF
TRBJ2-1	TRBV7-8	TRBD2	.	TGTGCCAGCAGCCGGACACGGGGGGATGAGCAGTTCTTC	CASSRTRGDEQFF
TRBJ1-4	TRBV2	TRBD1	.	TGTGCCACAACCGGGACAGGAGGGGATGAAAAACTGTTTTTT	CATTGTGGDEKLFF
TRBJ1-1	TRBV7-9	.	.	TGTGCCAGCAGCTTTGGGGGCAGGAGTGAAGCTTTCTTT	CASSFGGRSEAFF
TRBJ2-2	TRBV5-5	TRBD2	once	TGTGCCAGCAGCTTTGGTTTAGCGGGGTTTCACGGGGAGCTGTTTTTT	CASSFGLAGFHGELFF
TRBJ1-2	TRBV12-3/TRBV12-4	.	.	TGTGCCAGCAGTCCGACAGCTACCTATGGCTACACCTTC	CASSPTATYGYTF
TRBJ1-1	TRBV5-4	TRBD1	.	TGTGCCAGCAGCTTGGGAAGGGGGCGGATCACTGAAGCTTTCTTT	CASSLGRGRITEAFF
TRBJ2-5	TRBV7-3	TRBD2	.	TGTGCCAGCAGCTTAGGGGGGGAAGAGACCCAGTACTTC	CASSLGGEETQYF
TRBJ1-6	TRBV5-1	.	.	TGCGCCAGCAGCTTGGATCTACGTTCACCCCTCCACTTT	CASSLDLRSPLHF
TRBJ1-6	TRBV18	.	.	TGTGCCAGCTCACCCCTTGGGGGCCCTAATTCACCCCTCCACTTT	CASSPLGGPNSPLHF
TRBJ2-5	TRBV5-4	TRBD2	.	TGTGCCAGCAGCTTGTATAGCGGGTACCAAGAGACCCAGTACTTC	CASSLYSGYQETQYF
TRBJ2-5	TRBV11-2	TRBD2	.	TGTGCCAGCAGCCACGGCTTCGCAGGGAGGGAGGAGACCCAGTACTTC	CASSHGFAGREETQYF
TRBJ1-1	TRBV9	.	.	TGTGCCAGCAGCCCGATTGAGGGCCTAGGGGCTTTCTTT	CASSPIEGLGAFF
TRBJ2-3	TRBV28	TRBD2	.	TGTGCCAGCAAACCAGCGGGAGGTGTTACAGATACGCAGTATTTT	CASKPAGGVTDTQYF
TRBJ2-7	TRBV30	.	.	TGTGCCGCTTACAGGGAACCTCAAAAGTACTTC	CAAYREPQKYF
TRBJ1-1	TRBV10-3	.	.	TGTGCCATCAGTGGTTCAACCTGGGCCGGAACTGAAGCTTTCTTT	CAISGSTWAGTEAFF
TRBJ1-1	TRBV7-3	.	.	TGTGCCAGCAGCTTCGACATGAACACTGAAGCTTTCTTT	CASSFDMNTEAFF
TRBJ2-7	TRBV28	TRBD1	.	TGTGCCAGCAGTTTCCCGACAGGGGGAGGTTACGAGCAGTACTTC	CASSFPTGGGYEQYF
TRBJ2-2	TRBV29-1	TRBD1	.	TGCAGCGCGGAAGGGGGCCCCGGGGAGCTGTTTTTT	CSAEGGPGELFF
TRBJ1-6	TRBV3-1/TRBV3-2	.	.	TGTGCCAGCAGCCCGCAGGGGCCGCCCCTCCACTTT	CASSPQGPPLHF
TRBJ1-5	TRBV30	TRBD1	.	TGTGCCTGGAGTGTAAGGGGACAGGGGGTGGGTCAGCCCCAGCATTTT	CAWSVRGQGVGQPQHF
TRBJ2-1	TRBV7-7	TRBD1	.	TGTGCCAGCTCCCCACAGGGGACGTCCTACAATGAGCAGTTCTTC	CASSPQGTSYNEQFF
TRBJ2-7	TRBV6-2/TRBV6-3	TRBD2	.	TGTGCCAGCAGTTACAGCGGGGGGTCCTACGAGCAGTACTTC	CASSYSGGSYEQYF
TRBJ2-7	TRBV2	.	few	TGTGCCAGCAGGGCTCGGGGGAGCCCCCACGAGCAGTACTTC	CASRARGSPHEQYF
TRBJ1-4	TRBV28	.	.	TGTGCCAGCAGTTTAGGAGGGTACGATGAAAAACTGTTTTTT	CASSLGGYDEKLFF
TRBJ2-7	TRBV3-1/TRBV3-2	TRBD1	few	TGTGCCAGCAGCCTAAGGGGGCCCAACGAGCAGTACTTC	CASSLRGPNEQYF
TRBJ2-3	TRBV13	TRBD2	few	TGTGCCAGCAGCCTAGCGGGAGGGGTGTTCACAGATACGCAGTATTTT	CASSLAGGVFTDTQYF
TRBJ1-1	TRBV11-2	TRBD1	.	TGTGCCAGCAGCCGGGACAGTCCAGGCCAGAACGCTTTCTTT	CASSRDSPGQNAFF
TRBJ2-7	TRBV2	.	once	TGTGCCAGCAGTGAACTCACGACAGAAACCTCCTACGAGCAGTACTTC	CASSELTTETSYEQYF